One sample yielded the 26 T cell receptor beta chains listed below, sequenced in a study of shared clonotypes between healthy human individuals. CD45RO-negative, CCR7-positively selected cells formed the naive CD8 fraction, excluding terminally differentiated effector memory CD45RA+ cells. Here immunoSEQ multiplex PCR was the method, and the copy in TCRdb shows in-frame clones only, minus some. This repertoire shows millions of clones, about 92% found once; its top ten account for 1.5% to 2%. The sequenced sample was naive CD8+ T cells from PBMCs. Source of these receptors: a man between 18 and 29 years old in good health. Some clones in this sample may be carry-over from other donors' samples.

CDR3 DNA sequence: TGTGCCAGCAGCCCGGGACTAGCTGTCGACAATGAGCAGTTCTTC. It translates to CASSPGLAVDNEQFF. The chain links TRBV27 to TRBJ2-1; 9 nucleotides line up with TRBD2. The germline V gene has CDR1 MNHEY and CDR2 SMNVEV (reference sequence). The CDR3 extends over 15 amino acids. J lost 5 bases, V lost 6 bases, and 8 bases had no gene match.

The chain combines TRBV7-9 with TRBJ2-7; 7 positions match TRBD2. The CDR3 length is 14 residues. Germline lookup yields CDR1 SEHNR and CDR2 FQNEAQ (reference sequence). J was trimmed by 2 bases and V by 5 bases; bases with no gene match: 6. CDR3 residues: CASSRDGRPYEQYF. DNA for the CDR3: TGTGCCAGCAGCCGAGACGGGAGGCCCTACGAGCAGTACTTC.

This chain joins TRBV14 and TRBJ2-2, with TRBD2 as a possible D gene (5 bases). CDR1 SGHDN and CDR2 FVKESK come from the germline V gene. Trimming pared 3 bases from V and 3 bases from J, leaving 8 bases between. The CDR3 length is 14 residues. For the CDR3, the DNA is TGTGCCAGCAGCCAGTCGGGGTACACCGGGGAGCTGTTTTTT. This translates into CASSQSGYTGELFF.

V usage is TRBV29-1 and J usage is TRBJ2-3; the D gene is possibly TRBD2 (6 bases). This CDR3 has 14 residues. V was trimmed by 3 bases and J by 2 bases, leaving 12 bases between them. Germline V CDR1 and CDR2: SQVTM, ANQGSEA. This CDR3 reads CSVECLANTDTQYF. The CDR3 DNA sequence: TGCAGCGTTGAGTGTCTAGCGAACACAGATACGCAGTATTTT.

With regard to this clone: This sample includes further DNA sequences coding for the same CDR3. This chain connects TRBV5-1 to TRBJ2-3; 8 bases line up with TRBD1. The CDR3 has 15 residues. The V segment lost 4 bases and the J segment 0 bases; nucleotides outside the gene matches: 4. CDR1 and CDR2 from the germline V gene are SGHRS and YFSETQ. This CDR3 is CASSPDRASTDTQYF. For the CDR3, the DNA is TGCGCCAGCAGCCCGGACAGGGCTAGCACAGATACGCAGTATTTT. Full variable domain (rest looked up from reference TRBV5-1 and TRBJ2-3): KAGVTQTPRYLIKTRGQQVTLSCSPISGHRSVSWYQQTPGQGLQFLFEYFSETQRNKGNFPGRFSGRQFSNSRSEMNVSTLELGDSALYLCASSPDRASTDTQYFGPGTRLTVL.

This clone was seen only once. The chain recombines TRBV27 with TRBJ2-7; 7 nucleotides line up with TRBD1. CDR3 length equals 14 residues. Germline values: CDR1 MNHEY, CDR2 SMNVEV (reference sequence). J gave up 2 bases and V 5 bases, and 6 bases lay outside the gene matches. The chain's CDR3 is CASSTHGQAYEQYF. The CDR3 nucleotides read TGTGCCAGCAGTACACATGGACAGGCCTACGAGCAGTACTTC.

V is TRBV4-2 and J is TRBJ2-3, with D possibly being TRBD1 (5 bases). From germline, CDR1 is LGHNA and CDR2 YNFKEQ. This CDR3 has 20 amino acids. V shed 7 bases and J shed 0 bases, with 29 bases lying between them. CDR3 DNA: TGTGCCAGCAAGCGTTCCACAGGAAGTCTTCTTCAAGCTAGCACAGATACGCAGTATTTT. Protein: CASKRSTGSLLQASTDTQYF.

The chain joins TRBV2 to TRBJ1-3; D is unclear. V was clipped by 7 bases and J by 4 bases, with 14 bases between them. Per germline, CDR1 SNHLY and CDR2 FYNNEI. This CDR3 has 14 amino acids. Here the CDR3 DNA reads TGTGCCAGCACTGCGGACGGCGGAGGAAACACCATATATTTT. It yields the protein CASTADGGGNTIYF. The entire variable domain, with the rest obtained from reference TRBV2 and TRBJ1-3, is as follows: EPEVTQTPSHQVTQMGQEVILRCVPISNHLYFYWYRQILGQKVEFLVSFYNNEISEKSEIFDDQFSVERPDGSNFTLKIRSTKLEDSAMYFCASTADGGGNTIYFGEGSWLTVV.

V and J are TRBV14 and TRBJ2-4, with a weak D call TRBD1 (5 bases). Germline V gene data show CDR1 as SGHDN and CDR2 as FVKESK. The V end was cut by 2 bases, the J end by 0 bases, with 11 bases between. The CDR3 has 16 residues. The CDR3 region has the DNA TGTGCCAGCAGCCAAACCGGACACCTAGCCAAAAACATTCAGTACTTC. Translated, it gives CASSQTGHLAKNIQYF. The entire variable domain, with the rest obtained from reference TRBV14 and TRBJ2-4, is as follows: EAGVTQFPSHSVIEKGQTVTLRCDPISGHDNLYWYRRVMGKEIKFLLHFVKESKQDESGMPNNRFLAERTGGTYSTLKVQPAELEDSGVYFCASSQTGHLAKNIQYFGAGTRLSVL.

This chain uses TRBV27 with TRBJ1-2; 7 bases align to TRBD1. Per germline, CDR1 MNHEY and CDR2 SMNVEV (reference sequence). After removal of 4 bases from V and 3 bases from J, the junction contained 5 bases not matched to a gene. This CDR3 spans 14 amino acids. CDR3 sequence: CASSSSTGHYGYTF. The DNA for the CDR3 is TGTGCCAGCAGTTCATCGACAGGGCACTATGGCTACACCTTC.

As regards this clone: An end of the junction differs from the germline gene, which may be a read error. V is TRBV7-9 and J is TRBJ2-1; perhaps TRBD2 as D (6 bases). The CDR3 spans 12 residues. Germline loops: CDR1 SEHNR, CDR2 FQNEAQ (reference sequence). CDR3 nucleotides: TGTGCCAGCAGCCAGGAGGGACTTCCACCAGTCTTC. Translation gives CASSQEGLPPVF.

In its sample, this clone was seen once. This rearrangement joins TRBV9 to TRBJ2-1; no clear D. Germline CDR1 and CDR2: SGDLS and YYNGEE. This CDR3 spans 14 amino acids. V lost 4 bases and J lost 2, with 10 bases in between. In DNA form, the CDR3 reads TGTGCCAGCAGCCTAGGCCCGGCCTACAATGAGCAGTTCTTC. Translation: CASSLGPAYNEQFF.

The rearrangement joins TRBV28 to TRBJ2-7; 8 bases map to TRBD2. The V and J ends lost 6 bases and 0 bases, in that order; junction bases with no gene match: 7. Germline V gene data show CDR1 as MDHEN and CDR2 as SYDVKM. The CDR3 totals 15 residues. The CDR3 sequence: CASSILAVSSYEQYF. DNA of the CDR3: TGTGCCAGCAGCATACTAGCGGTAAGCTCCTACGAGCAGTACTTC.

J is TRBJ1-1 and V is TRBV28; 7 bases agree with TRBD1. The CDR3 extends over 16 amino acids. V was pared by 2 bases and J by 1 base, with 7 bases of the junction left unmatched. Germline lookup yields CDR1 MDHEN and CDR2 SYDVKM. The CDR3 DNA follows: TGTGCCAGCAGTTTAGACCCCAGGGGGGAGAACACTGAAGCTTTCTTT. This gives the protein CASSLDPRGENTEAFF.

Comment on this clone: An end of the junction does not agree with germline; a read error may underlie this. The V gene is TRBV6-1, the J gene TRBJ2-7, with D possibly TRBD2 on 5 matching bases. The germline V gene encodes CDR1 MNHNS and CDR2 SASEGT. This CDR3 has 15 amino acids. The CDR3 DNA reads TGTGCCAGCAGTGAATGGGCCCTAGCCTCCCACGAGCAGTACTTC. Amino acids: CASSEWALASHEQYF.

CDR3 region: CASGDPRPFF. The DNA for the CDR3 is TGTGCCAGCGGGGACCCCAGACCGTTCTTC. This chain links TRBV6-6 with TRBJ2-1; D is perhaps TRBD1 or TRBD2 (5 bases each). The CDR3 covers 10 residues. The V end lost 8 bases, the J end lost 15 bases, and 14 bases lay between the germline ends. CDR1 and CDR2 (germline): MNHNY, SVGAGI (reference sequence).

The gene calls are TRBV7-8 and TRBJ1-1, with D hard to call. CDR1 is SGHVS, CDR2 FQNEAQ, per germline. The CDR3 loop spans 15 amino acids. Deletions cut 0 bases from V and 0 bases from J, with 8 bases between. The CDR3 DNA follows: TGTGCCAGCAGCTTAGCGGCGGTGATGAACACTGAAGCTTTCTTT. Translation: CASSLAAVMNTEAFF.

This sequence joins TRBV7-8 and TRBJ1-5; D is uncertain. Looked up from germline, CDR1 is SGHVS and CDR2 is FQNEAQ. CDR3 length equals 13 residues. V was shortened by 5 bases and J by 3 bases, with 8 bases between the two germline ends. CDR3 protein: CASSTHANQPQHF. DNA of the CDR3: TGTGCCAGCAGCACCCACGCCAATCAGCCCCAGCATTTT. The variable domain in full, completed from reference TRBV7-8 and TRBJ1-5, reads GAGVSQSPRYKVAKRGQDVALRCDPISGHVSLFWYQQALGQGPEFLTYFQNEAQLDKSGLPSDRFFAERPEGSVSTLKIQRTQQEDSAVYLCASSTHANQPQHFGDGTRLSIL.

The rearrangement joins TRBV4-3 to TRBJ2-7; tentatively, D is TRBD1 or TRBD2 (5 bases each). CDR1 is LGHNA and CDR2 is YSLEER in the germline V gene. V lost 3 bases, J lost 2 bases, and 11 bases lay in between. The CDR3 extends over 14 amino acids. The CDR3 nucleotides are TGCGCCAGCAGCCAGGGACGGCGGACCTACGAGCAGTACTTC. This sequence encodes CASSQGRRTYEQYF.

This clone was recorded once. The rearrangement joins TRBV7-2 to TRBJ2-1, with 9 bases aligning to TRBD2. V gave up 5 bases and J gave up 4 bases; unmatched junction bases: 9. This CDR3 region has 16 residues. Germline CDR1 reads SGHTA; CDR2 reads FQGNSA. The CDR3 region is CASSPLAGAVYNEQFF. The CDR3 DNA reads TGTGCCAGCAGCCCGTTAGCGGGAGCGGTGTACAATGAGCAGTTCTTC. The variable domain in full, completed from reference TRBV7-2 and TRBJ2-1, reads GAGVSQSPSNKVTEKGKDVELRCDPISGHTALYWYRQSLGQGLEFLIYFQGNSAPDKSGLPSDRFSAERTGGSVSTLTIQRTQQEDSAVYLCASSPLAGAVYNEQFFGPGTRLTVL.

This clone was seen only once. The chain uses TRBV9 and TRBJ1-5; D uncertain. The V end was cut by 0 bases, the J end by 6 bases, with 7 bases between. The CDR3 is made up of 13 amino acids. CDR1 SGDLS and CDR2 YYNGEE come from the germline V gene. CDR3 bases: TGTGCCAGCAGCGTAGATGGAGCTCAGCCCCAGCATTTT. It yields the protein CASSVDGAQPQHF.

The CDR3 spells CASSPGLAGVVYEQYF. CDR3 bases: TGTGCCAGCAGCCCGGGACTAGCGGGAGTTGTCTACGAGCAGTACTTC. The gene calls are TRBV9 and TRBJ2-7; TRBD2 matches 14 bases. Germline loops: CDR1 SGDLS, CDR2 YYNGEE. There are 16 residues in the CDR3. V dropped 4 bases and J dropped 3; count of bases not matched to a gene: 6.

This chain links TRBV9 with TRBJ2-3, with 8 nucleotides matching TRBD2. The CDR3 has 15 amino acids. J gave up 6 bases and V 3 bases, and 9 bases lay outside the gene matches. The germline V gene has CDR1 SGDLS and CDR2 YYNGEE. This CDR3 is CASSAAGVSVDTQYF. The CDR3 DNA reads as TGTGCCAGCAGCGCAGCGGGAGTCTCCGTCGATACGCAGTATTTT.

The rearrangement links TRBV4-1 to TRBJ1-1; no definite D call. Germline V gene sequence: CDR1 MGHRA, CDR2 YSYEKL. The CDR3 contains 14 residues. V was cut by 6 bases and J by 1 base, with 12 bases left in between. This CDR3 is CASSPPPGNTEAFF. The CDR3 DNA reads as TGCGCCAGCAGTCCCCCGCCAGGGAACACTGAAGCTTTCTTT.

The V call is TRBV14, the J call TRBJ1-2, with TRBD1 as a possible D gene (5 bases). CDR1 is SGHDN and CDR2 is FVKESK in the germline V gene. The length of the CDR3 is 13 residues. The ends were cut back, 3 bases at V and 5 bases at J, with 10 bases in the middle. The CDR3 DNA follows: TGTGCCAGCAGCCAGAGGGGCGTGTATGGCTACACCTTC. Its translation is CASSQRGVYGYTF.

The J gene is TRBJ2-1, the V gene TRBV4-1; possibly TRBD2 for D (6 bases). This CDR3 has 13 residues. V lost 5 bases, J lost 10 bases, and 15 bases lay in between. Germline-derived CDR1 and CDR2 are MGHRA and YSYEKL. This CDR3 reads CASSWNDRGEQFF. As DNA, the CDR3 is TGCGCCAGCAGCTGGAACGACCGGGGGGAGCAGTTCTTC.